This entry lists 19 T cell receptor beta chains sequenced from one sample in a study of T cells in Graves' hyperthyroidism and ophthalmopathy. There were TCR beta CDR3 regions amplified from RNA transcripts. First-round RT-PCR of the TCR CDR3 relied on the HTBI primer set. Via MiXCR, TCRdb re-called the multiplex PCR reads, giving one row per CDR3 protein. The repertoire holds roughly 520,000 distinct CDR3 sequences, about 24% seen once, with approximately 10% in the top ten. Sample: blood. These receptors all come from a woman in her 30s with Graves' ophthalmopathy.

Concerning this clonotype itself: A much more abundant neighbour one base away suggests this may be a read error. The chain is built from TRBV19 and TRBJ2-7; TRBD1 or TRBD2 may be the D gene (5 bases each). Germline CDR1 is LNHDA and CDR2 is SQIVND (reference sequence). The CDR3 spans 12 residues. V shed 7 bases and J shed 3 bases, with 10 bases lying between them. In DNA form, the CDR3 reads TGTGCCAGTATGGGGGAGTTCTACGAGCAGTACTTC. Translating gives CASMGEFYEQYF.

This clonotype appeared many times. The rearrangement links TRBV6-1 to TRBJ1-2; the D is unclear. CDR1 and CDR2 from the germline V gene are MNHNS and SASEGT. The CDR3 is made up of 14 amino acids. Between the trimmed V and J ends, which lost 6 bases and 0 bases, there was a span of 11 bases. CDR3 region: CASREGFSNYGYTF. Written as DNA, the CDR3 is TGTGCCAGCAGGGAGGGTTTCTCTAACTATGGCTACACCTTC.

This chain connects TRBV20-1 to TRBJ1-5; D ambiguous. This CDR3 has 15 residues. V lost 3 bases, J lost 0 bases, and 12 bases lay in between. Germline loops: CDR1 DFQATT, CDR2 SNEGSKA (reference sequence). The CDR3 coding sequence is TGCAGTGCTAGCGGCGGCCAAATTAGCAATCAGCCCCAGCATTTT. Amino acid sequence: CSASGGQISNQPQHF.

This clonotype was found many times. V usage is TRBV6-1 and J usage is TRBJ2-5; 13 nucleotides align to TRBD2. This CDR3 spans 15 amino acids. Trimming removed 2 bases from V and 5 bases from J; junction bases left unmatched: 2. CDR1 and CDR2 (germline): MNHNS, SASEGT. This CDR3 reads CASSETSGGAETQYF. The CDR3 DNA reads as TGTGCCAGCAGTGAAACTAGCGGGGGGGCGGAGACCCAGTACTTC.

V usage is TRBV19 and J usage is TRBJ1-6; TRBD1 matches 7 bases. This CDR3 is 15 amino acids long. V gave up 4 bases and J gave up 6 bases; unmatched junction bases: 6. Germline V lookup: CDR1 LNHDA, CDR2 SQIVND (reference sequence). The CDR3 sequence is CASSRQGDSNSPLHF. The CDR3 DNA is TGTGCCAGTAGTAGGCAAGGGGACAGTAATTCACCCCTCCACTTT.

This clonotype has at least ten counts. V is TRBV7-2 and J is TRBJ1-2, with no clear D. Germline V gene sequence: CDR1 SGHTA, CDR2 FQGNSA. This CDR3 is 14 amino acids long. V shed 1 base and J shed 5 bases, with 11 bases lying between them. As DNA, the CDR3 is TGTGCCAGCAGCTTAGTACACGCGGCTTATGGCTACACCTTC. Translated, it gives CASSLVHAAYGYTF.

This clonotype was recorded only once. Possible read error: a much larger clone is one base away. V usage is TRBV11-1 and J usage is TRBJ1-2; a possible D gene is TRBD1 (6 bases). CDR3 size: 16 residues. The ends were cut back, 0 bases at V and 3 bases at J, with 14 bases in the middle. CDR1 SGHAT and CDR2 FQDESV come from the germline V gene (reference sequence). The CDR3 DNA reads TGTGCCAGCAGCTTAGCGATGGGTAGGGGGGACTATGGCTACACCTTC. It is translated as CASSLAMGRGDYGYTF.

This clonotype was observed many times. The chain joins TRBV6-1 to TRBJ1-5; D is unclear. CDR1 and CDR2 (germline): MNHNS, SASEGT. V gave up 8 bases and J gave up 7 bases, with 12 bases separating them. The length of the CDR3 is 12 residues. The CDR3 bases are TGTGCCAGCTTCGGCCCGGGGCAGCCCCAGCATTTT. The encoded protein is CASFGPGQPQHF.

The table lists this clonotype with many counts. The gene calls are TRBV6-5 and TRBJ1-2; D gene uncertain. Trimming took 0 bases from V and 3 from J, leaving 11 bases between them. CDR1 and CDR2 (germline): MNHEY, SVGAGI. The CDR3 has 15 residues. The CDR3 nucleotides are TGTGCCAGCAGTTACTCTGGGAACACTCACTATGGCTACACCTTC. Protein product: CASSYSGNTHYGYTF.

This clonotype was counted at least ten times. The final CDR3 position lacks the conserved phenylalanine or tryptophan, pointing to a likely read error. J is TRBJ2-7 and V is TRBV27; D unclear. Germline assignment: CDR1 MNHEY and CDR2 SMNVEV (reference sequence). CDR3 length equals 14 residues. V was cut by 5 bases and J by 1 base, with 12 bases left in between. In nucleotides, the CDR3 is TGTGCCAGCAGTCCCCAGGCTGGTTCCTACGAGCAGTACTCC. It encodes CASSPQAGSYEQYS.

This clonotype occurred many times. CDR3 loop: CASRKGQSDYGYTF. CDR3 bases: TGTGCCAGCAGGAAGGGACAGTCTGACTATGGCTACACCTTC. The chain carries TRBV2 and TRBJ1-2; 7 nucleotides line up with TRBD1. The junction had 7 bases not matched to a gene; V was cut back by 6 bases and J by 3 bases. Germline assignment: CDR1 SNHLY and CDR2 FYNNEI. The CDR3 spans 14 residues.

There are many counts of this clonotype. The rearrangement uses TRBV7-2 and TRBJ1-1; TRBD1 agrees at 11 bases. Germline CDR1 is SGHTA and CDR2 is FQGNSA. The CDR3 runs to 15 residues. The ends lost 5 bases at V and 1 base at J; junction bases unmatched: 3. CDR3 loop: CASSRTGGANTEAFF. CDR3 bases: TGTGCCAGCAGCCGGACAGGGGGCGCGAACACTGAAGCTTTCTTT.

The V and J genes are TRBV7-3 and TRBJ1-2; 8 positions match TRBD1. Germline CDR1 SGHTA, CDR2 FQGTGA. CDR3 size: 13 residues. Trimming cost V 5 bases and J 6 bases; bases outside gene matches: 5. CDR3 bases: TGTGCCAGCAGCGGGACAGGAGCAGATGGCTACACCTTC. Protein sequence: CASSGTGADGYTF.

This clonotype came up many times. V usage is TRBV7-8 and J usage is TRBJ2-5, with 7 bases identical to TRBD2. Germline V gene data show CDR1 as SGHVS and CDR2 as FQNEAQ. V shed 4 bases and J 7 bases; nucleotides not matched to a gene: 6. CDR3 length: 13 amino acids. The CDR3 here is CASSSGLVGTQYF. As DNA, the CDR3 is TGTGCCAGCAGCTCCGGACTAGTGGGGACCCAGTACTTC.

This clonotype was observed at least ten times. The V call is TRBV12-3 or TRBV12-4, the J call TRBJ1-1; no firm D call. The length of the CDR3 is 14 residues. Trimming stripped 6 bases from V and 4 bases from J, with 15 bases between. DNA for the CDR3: TGTGCCAGCAGCCAGGACCACCGGGGCACTGAAGCTTTCTTT. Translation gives CASSQDHRGTEAFF.

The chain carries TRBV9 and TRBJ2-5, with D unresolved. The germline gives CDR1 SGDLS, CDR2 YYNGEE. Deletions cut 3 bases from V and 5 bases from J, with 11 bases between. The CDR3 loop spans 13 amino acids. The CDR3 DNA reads TGTGCCAGCAGCGGACCTCGGCTGGAGACCCAGTACTTC. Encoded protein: CASSGPRLETQYF.

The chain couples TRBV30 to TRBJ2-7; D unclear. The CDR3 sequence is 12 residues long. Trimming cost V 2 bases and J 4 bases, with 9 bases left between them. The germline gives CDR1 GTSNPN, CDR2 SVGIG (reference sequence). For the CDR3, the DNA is TGTGCCTGGAGTCCTAGTCTTTACGAGCAGTACTTC. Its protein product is CAWSPSLYEQYF. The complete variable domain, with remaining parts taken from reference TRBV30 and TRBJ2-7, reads SQTIHQWPATLVQPVGSPLSLECTVEGTSNPNLYWYRQAAGRGLQLLFYSVGIGQISSEVPQNLSASRPQDRQFILSSKKLLLSDSGFYLCAWSPSLYEQYFGPGTRLTVT.

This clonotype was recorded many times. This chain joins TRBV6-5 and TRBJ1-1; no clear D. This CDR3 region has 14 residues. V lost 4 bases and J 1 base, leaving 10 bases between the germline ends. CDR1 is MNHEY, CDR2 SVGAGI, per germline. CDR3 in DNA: TGTGCCAGCAGTTTCGAGAATTCGAACACTGAAGCTTTCTTT. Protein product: CASSFENSNTEAFF.

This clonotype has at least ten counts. In DNA, the CDR3 is TGCGCCAGCAGCTCGCTTATGGCGGAACCTAACACTGAAGCTTTCTTT. It encodes CASSSLMAEPNTEAFF. V gene TRBV5-1 combines with J gene TRBJ1-1; the D is unclear. Germline V CDR1 and CDR2: SGHRS, YFSETQ. CDR3 length: 16 amino acids. V lost 3 bases, J lost 2 bases, and 17 bases lay in between.